The next 12 T cell receptor beta chains were all read from a single sample in a study of OX40 agonist ivuxolimab in advanced cancers. Generated by immunoSEQ multiplex PCR, the TCRdb table keeps only in-frame clones and is missing some. The sample lists about 98,000 clones, approximately 93% seen once, with about 0.24% in the top ten. The sequencing here drew on CD4+ or CD8+ T cells sorted from blood, taken in a trial of the OX40 agonist ivuxolimab. Receptor source: an adult with an advanced solid tumor such as melanoma, head and neck, liver or kidney cancer.

The J gene is TRBJ2-5, the V gene TRBV18; 8 bases map to TRBD1. Germline V gene sequence: CDR1 KGHSH, CDR2 LQKENI. The CDR3 spans 14 residues. After removal of 3 bases from V and 5 bases from J, the junction contained 5 bases not matched to a gene. The CDR3 DNA reads TGTGCCAGCTCACCTCGACAGGGGATGGAGACCCAGTACTTC. This encodes CASSPRQGMETQYF.

V and J are TRBV19 and TRBJ2-1; 15 bases align to TRBD2. The V gene's germline CDR1 is LNHDA and CDR2 SQIVND (reference sequence). The V segment lost 2 bases and the J segment 9 bases; nucleotides outside the gene matches: 14. This CDR3 has 19 amino acids. Here the CDR3 reads CASSIPPGLAGGLSSEQFF. As DNA, the CDR3 is TGTGCCAGTAGTATACCCCCCGGACTAGCGGGAGGGCTCTCATCTGAGCAGTTCTTC.

The J gene is TRBJ2-7, the V gene TRBV29-1, with 9 bases fitting TRBD1. The CDR3 has 12 amino acids. Germline V gives CDR1 SQVTM, CDR2 ANQGSEA. In DNA form, the CDR3 reads TGCACCCTGGACAGGGGCCACTACGAGCAGTACTTC. This codes for CTLDRGHYEQYF.

This chain connects TRBV30 to TRBJ2-3, with D hard to call. The V gene's germline CDR1 is GTSNPN and CDR2 SVGIG (reference sequence). V shed 3 bases and J shed 7 bases, with 8 bases lying between them. The length of the CDR3 is 11 residues. The CDR3: CAWSDPYTQYF. The CDR3 DNA reads TGTGCCTGGAGCGACCCATATACGCAGTATTTT.

This rearrangement joins TRBV12-5 to TRBJ1-2; D might be TRBD1 (6 bases). The germline CDR1 and CDR2 sequences are LGHNT and FRNRAP. V was pared by 4 bases and J by 4 bases, with 16 bases between. CDR3 length: 15 residues. The CDR3 loop reads CASGYTGSRSYGYTF. CDR3 DNA: TGTGCTAGTGGTTATACAGGGTCTAGAAGCTATGGCTACACCTTC. Full variable domain (rest looked up from reference TRBV12-5 and TRBJ1-2): DARVTQTPRHKVTEMGQEVTMRCQPILGHNTVFWYRQTMMQGLELLAYFRNRAPLDDSGMPKDRFSAEMPDATLATLKIQPSEPRDSAVYFCASGYTGSRSYGYTFGSGTRLTVV.

There are a few counts of this clone. Other DNA sequences in the sample encode the same CDR3. The genes are TRBV20-1 and TRBJ1-5; D gene uncertain. Trimming left V 3 bases short and J 4 bases short, with 4 bases between. The germline V gene encodes CDR1 DFQATT and CDR2 SNEGSKA (reference sequence). This CDR3 spans 11 amino acids. As DNA, the CDR3 is TGCAGTGCTAGGAGTAATCAGCCCCAGCATTTT. It codes for CSARSNQPQHF.

V is TRBV25-1 and J is TRBJ2-2; D is unresolved. The CDR3 has 14 amino acids. Trimming took 1 base from V and 6 from J, leaving 9 bases between them. CDR1 and CDR2 from the germline V gene are MGHDK and SYGVNS. This chain's CDR3 is CASSEWLDAGELFF. The CDR3 region has the DNA TGTGCCAGCAGTGAATGGCTGGACGCCGGGGAGCTGTTTTTT.

The chain has TRBV28 and TRBJ2-7; 7 bases match TRBD2. The CDR3 runs to 14 residues. CDR1 and CDR2 from the germline V gene are MDHEN and SYDVKM. J lost 2 bases, V lost 5 bases, and 6 bases had no gene match. CDR3 DNA: TGTGCCAGCAGTCCACCTAGCGGCCCCTACGAGCAGTACTTC. This encodes CASSPPSGPYEQYF. The entire variable domain, with the rest obtained from reference TRBV28 and TRBJ2-7, is as follows: DVKVTQSSRYLVKRTGEKVFLECVQDMDHENMFWYRQDPGLGLRLIYFSYDVKMKEKGDIPEGYSVSREKKERFSLILESASTNQTSMYLCASSPPSGPYEQYFGPGTRLTVT.

The V gene is TRBV7-3, the J gene TRBJ1-6; the D is unclear. Trimming cost V 5 bases and J 10 bases, with 12 bases left between them. This CDR3 is built from 13 residues. Germline V lookup: CDR1 SGHTA, CDR2 FQGTGA. The CDR3 region is CASSASLGSPLHF. Here the CDR3 DNA reads TGTGCCAGCAGCGCCTCCCTAGGGTCACCCCTCCACTTT.

The V and J genes are TRBV28 and TRBJ1-2; 9 nucleotides match TRBD1. V was clipped by 5 bases and J by 2 bases; unmatched bases: 9. The CDR3 loop spans 16 amino acids. Germline V gene lookup returns CDR1 MDHEN and CDR2 SYDVKM. CDR3 bases: TGTGCCAGCAGTGGAGTAGGGACAGGGACAAACTATGGCTACACCTTC. Translation gives CASSGVGTGTNYGYTF.

J is TRBJ2-7 and V is TRBV6-6; D may be TRBD1 or TRBD2 (5 bases each). Between the trimmed V and J ends, which lost 4 bases and 7 bases, there was a span of 14 bases. Germline CDR1 and CDR2: MNHNY and SVGAGI (reference sequence). The CDR3 has 13 residues. DNA for the CDR3: TGTGCCAGCAGTTTTACGGGGACGGGGGAGCAGTACGTC. Residues: CASSFTGTGEQYV.

The chain recombines TRBV6-6 with TRBJ1-1; D is uncertain. V was shortened by 5 bases and J by 6 bases, with 10 bases between the two germline ends. CDR3 length equals 12 residues. Germline lookup yields CDR1 MNHNY and CDR2 SVGAGI (reference sequence). The CDR3 loop reads CASSRPGSEAFF. The DNA for the CDR3 is TGTGCCAGCAGTCGTCCCGGTTCTGAAGCTTTCTTT.